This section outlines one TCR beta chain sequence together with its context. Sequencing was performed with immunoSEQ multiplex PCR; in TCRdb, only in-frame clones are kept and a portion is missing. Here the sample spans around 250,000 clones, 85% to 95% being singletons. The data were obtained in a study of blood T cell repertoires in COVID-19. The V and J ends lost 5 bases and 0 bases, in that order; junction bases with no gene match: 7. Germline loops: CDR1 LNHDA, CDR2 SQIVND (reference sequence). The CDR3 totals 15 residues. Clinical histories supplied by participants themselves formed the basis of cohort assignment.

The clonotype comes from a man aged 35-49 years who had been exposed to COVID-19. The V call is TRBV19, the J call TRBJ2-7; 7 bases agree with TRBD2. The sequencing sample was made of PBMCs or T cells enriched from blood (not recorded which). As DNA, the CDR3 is TGTGCCAGTAGTCCAACCGGGGGGAACTCCTACGAGCAGTACTTC. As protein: CASSPTGGNSYEQYF. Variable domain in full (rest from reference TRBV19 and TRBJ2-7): DGGITQSPKYLFRKEGQNVTLSCEQNLNHDAMYWYRQDPGQGLRLIYYSQIVNDFQKGDIAEGYSVSREKKESFPLTVTSAQKNPTAFYLCASSPTGGNSYEQYFGPGTRLTVT.